The clone carrying this T cell receptor (beta chain) was seen repeatedly, ten times or more. Antigen unknown. TCRdb itself ran the reads through MiXCR, one entry per CDR3 protein. The sample records 200,000 to 300,000 distinct CDR3 sequences, approximately 13% being singletons. The data were taken from a study of T cell repertoires in cytomegalovirus infection. Study context: The public TCR beta signatures pointed to both CMV infection and matching HLA type.

Overall study findings and caveats: The response measured ex vivo was dominated by TCR beta clonotypes (HLA-C-restricted and CMV-specific). The cumulative frequency of public TCR beta families identified carriers of CMV plus the relevant HLA.

The V gene lost 1 base and the J gene lost 2 bases, with 7 bases spanning the gap. The CDR3 length is 13 residues. Germline V CDR1 and CDR2: DFQATT, SNEGSKA (reference sequence). The source of this sequence is a human donor in good health (CMV status not recorded). Some clones in this sample may be carry-over from other donors' samples. Sequences were obtained from PBMCs. V is TRBV20-1 and J is TRBJ2-3; D is uncertain. The CDR3 loop is CSARGRVTDTQYF. The CDR3 DNA reads TGCAGTGCTAGAGGTCGGGTCACAGATACGCAGTATTTT.